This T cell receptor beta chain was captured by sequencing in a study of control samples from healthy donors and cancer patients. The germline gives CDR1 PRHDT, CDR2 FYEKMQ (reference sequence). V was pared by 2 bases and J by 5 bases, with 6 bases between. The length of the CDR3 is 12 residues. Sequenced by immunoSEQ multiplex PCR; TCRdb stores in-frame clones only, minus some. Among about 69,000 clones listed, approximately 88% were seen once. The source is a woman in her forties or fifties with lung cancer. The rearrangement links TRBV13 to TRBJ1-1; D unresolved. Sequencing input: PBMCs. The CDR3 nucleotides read TGTGCCAGCAGCTTACCCGGGACTGAAGCTTTCTTT. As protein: CASSLPGTEAFF.